These 26 T cell receptor beta chains came from one sample sequenced in a study of cytomegalovirus exposure and HLA in healthy donors. PCR was performed using 60 Vbeta and 13 Jbeta primers. The data were produced by immunoSEQ multiplex PCR, yet TCRdb's version contains in-frame clones alone and is incomplete. The listing contains over 110,000 clones. Input material: PBMCs. The origin of the receptors is a male donor in good health and CMV-seronegative.

The V call is TRBV19, the J call TRBJ1-5, with 7 bases fitting TRBD1. The CDR3 loop spans 16 amino acids. V trimming: 7 bases; J trimming: 0 bases; junction bases outside the gene matches: 9. Per germline, CDR1 LNHDA and CDR2 SQIVND (reference sequence). The CDR3 spells CASTPLGTASNQPQHF. The CDR3, as DNA: TGTGCCAGTACTCCTTTAGGGACAGCTAGCAATCAGCCCCAGCATTTT.

The chain is built from TRBV5-1 and TRBJ1-1; 7 nucleotides align to TRBD1. The CDR3 has 14 amino acids. Germline V CDR1 and CDR2: SGHRS, YFSETQ. After removal of 0 bases from V and 5 bases from J, the junction contained 4 bases not matched to a gene. The CDR3, as DNA: TGCGCCAGCAGCTTGGCCCACAGGGGAACTGAAGCTTTCTTT. Translation: CASSLAHRGTEAFF.

The chain employs TRBV19 and TRBJ1-1; no firm D call. This CDR3 spans 14 amino acids. V lost 1 base to trimming and J lost 8 bases, with 14 bases between them. CDR1 is LNHDA and CDR2 is SQIVND in the germline V gene (reference sequence). The CDR3 sequence is CASSIAVGRAEAFF. CDR3 bases: TGTGCCAGTAGTATAGCAGTGGGGAGAGCGGAAGCTTTCTTT.

This sequence joins TRBV11-1 and TRBJ2-7; 8 nucleotides align to TRBD2. CDR1 is SGHAT and CDR2 is FQDESV in the germline V gene (reference sequence). With 4 bases clipped from V and 6 bases from J, the junction kept 11 bases outside the gene matches. CDR3 length equals 15 residues. In DNA, the CDR3 is TGTGCCAGCAGCTCCGGGAGCGGGGGACGTGCCGAGCAGTACTTC. Protein: CASSSGSGGRAEQYF.

The gene calls are TRBV5-5 and TRBJ2-7; D unclear. The V end lost 4 bases, the J end lost 0 bases, and 11 bases lay between the germline ends. The CDR3 contains 14 residues. CDR1 is SGHKS, CDR2 YYEKEE, per germline (reference sequence). CDR3 residues: CASSRIGGSYEQYF. CDR3 nucleotide sequence: TGTGCCAGCAGCCGAATCGGCGGCTCCTACGAGCAGTACTTC.

The chain links TRBV18 to TRBJ2-7, with 7 nucleotides matching TRBD1. CDR3 length equals 17 residues. The V gene's germline CDR1 is KGHSH and CDR2 LQKENI. Germline trimming cut 2 bases from V and 2 bases from J; bases unmatched to any gene: 12. CDR3 residues: CASSPEFRQGVAYEQYF. In nucleotides, the CDR3 is TGTGCCAGCTCACCAGAGTTTCGTCAGGGGGTCGCCTACGAGCAGTACTTC.

V and J are TRBV19 and TRBJ2-1; the D gene is possibly TRBD2 (7 bases). Looked up from germline, CDR1 is LNHDA and CDR2 is SQIVND (reference sequence). V was clipped by 5 bases and J by 8 bases, with 13 bases between them. The CDR3 has 13 residues. For the CDR3, the DNA is TGTGCCAGTAGTCTGGGGGGGCCTGATGAGCAGTTCTTC. Translated, it gives CASSLGGPDEQFF.

The CDR3 loop reads CASSGTASYEQYF. The CDR3 DNA sequence: TGCGCCAGCAGCGGAACAGCATCCTACGAGCAGTACTTC. The chain has TRBV5-1 and TRBJ2-7; D is undetermined. V was trimmed by 4 bases and J by 1 base, leaving 9 bases between them. The CDR3 length is 13 residues. Germline loops: CDR1 SGHRS, CDR2 YFSETQ.

The chain links TRBV19 to TRBJ1-1, with TRBD1 identical over 11 bases. This CDR3 is 15 amino acids long. Germline CDR1 and CDR2: LNHDA and SQIVND (reference sequence). Trimming took 8 bases from V and 1 from J; bases not matched to a gene: 6. The CDR3 loop is CASRTGGFRNTEAFF. The DNA of the CDR3 is TGTGCCAGTCGGACAGGGGGCTTCCGGAACACTGAAGCTTTCTTT. Looking up the rest from reference TRBV19 and TRBJ1-1 gives the full variable domain: DGGITQSPKYLFRKEGQNVTLSCEQNLNHDAMYWYRQDPGQGLRLIYYSQIVNDFQKGDIAEGYSVSREKKESFPLTVTSAQKNPTAFYLCASRTGGFRNTEAFFGQGTRLTVV.

The chain is built from TRBV30 and TRBJ1-4; 10 bases line up with TRBD1. Germline V CDR1 and CDR2: GTSNPN, SVGIG (reference sequence). There are 17 residues in the CDR3. V shed 1 base, J shed 8 bases, and the junction held 13 bases outside the gene matches. The CDR3 loop reads CAWSANFGTGEYEKLFF. DNA of the CDR3: TGTGCCTGGAGTGCCAATTTCGGGACAGGGGAGTACGAAAAACTGTTTTTT. The full variable domain, rest sourced from reference TRBV30 and TRBJ1-4, is SQTIHQWPATLVQPVGSPLSLECTVEGTSNPNLYWYRQAAGRGLQLLFYSVGIGQISSEVPQNLSASRPQDRQFILSSKKLLLSDSGFYLCAWSANFGTGEYEKLFFGSGTQLSVL.

The CDR3 nucleotides read TGTGCCAGCAGCCAAGGGGGGACAGGGGATGAAAAACTGTTTTTT. This translates into CASSQGGTGDEKLFF. The rearrangement uses TRBV4-2 and TRBJ1-4; TRBD1 aligns across 10 bases. CDR1 is LGHNA, CDR2 YNFKEQ, per germline. This CDR3 is built from 15 residues. Losses at the gene ends were 1 base for V and 6 bases for J; bases not matched to a gene: 2.

The chain is built from TRBV7-6 and TRBJ2-1, with TRBD2 identical over 11 bases. This CDR3 has 17 amino acids. Germline values: CDR1 SGHVS, CDR2 FNYEAQ. The ends lost 4 bases at V and 4 bases at J; junction bases unmatched: 9. CDR3 in amino acids: CASSSPGLAEGYNEQFF. The CDR3 DNA is TGTGCCAGCAGCTCCCCGGGACTAGCGGAGGGATACAATGAGCAGTTCTTC. Full variable domain (rest looked up from reference TRBV7-6 and TRBJ2-1): GAGVSQSPRYKVTKRGQDVALRCDPISGHVSLYWYRQALGQGPEFLTYFNYEAQQDKSGLPNDRFSAERPEGSISTLTIQRTEQRDSAMYRCASSSPGLAEGYNEQFFGPGTRLTVL.

The chain uses TRBV4-1 and TRBJ2-7, with TRBD1 matching 7 bases. CDR3 length: 12 residues. The trim removed 1 base at V and 9 bases at J, leaving 3 bases unmatched. Per germline, CDR1 MGHRA and CDR2 YSYEKL. CDR3 region: CASSQGGQMQYF. As DNA, the CDR3 is TGCGCCAGCAGCCAAGGGGGACAGATGCAGTACTTC.

The chain combines TRBV5-1 with TRBJ2-2, with TRBD1 identical over 7 bases. The length of the CDR3 is 13 residues. The J segment lost 5 bases and the V segment lost 4 bases, leaving 2 bases of the junction unmatched. The germline gives CDR1 SGHRS, CDR2 YFSETQ. CDR3 residues: CASSPQGTGELFF. Here the CDR3 DNA reads TGCGCCAGCAGCCCACAGGGGACCGGGGAGCTGTTTTTT.

This sequence joins TRBV28 and TRBJ1-5; maybe TRBD1 (6 bases). The V end lost 7 bases, the J end lost 4 bases, and 14 bases lay between the germline ends. CDR3 length equals 14 residues. The V gene's germline CDR1 is MDHEN and CDR2 SYDVKM. The CDR3 here is CASTPGGPNQPQHF. DNA for the CDR3: TGTGCCAGCACTCCGGGGGGGCCGAATCAGCCCCAGCATTTT.

This rearrangement joins TRBV29-1 to TRBJ2-2; D is ambiguous. Germline V gives CDR1 SQVTM, CDR2 ANQGSEA. Trimming pared 3 bases from V and 1 base from J, leaving 9 bases between. The CDR3 runs to 14 residues. The CDR3 DNA reads as TGCAGCGTTGATAGTCACCTGAACACCGGGGAGCTGTTTTTT. It is translated as CSVDSHLNTGELFF.

V usage is TRBV25-1 and J usage is TRBJ2-3, with 8 bases that match TRBD1. The junction had 6 bases not matched to a gene; V was cut back by 5 bases and J by 2 bases. The CDR3 loop spans 15 amino acids. Per the germline V gene, CDR1 is MGHDK and CDR2 is SYGVNS. CDR3 bases: TGTGCCAGCAGTCTCCAGGGGGCTAACACAGATACGCAGTATTTT. Translated: CASSLQGANTDTQYF. Drawing the rest from reference TRBV25-1 and TRBJ2-3, the complete variable domain is EADIYQTPRYLVIGTGKKITLECSQTMGHDKMYWYQQDPGMELHLIHYSYGVNSTEKGDLSSESTVSRIRTEHFPLTLESARPSHTSQYLCASSLQGANTDTQYFGPGTRLTVL.

This chain connects TRBV19 to TRBJ2-5, with 8 bases matching TRBD1. The CDR3 loop spans 16 amino acids. V was pared by 2 bases and J by 5 bases, with 10 bases of the junction left unmatched. The germline V gene encodes CDR1 LNHDA and CDR2 SQIVND (reference sequence). The CDR3 sequence: CASSISGQGAMETQYF. The CDR3, as DNA: TGTGCCAGTAGTATAAGCGGGCAGGGGGCTATGGAGACCCAGTACTTC. Variable domain in full (rest from reference TRBV19 and TRBJ2-5): DGGITQSPKYLFRKEGQNVTLSCEQNLNHDAMYWYRQDPGQGLRLIYYSQIVNDFQKGDIAEGYSVSREKKESFPLTVTSAQKNPTAFYLCASSISGQGAMETQYFGPGTRLLVL.

The V gene is TRBV6-5, the J gene TRBJ2-5; 7 nucleotides match TRBD2. In germline, CDR1 is MNHEY, CDR2 SVGAGI. V lost 6 bases and J lost 1; bases outside the gene matches: 5. The CDR3 is 14 amino acids. This CDR3 reads CASSPGGFQETQYF. The CDR3 DNA is TGTGCCAGCAGCCCCGGGGGGTTCCAAGAGACCCAGTACTTC.

V and J are TRBV9 and TRBJ1-4; D might be TRBD1 (5 bases). The length of the CDR3 is 15 residues. Germline V lookup: CDR1 SGDLS, CDR2 YYNGEE. Trimming cost V 4 bases and J 0 bases, with 10 bases left between them. The CDR3 loop is CASSPRTTTNEKLFF. The DNA of the CDR3 is TGTGCCAGCAGCCCAAGGACAACAACTAATGAAAAACTGTTTTTT. Supplemented by reference TRBV9 and TRBJ1-4, the full variable domain reads DSGVTQTPKHLITATGQRVTLRCSPRSGDLSVYWYQQSLDQGLQFLIQYYNGEERAKGNILERFSAQQFPDLHSELNLSSLELGDSALYFCASSPRTTTNEKLFFGSGTQLSVL.

V and J are TRBV27 and TRBJ1-3; 7 positions match TRBD1. Germline lookup yields CDR1 MNHEY and CDR2 SMNVEV (reference sequence). V lost 2 bases to trimming and J lost 0 bases; unmatched junction nucleotides: 19. CDR3 length: 21 amino acids. The chain's CDR3 is CASSLKPLRTGHSFSGNTIYF. The CDR3 coding sequence is TGTGCCAGCAGTTTAAAACCCCTCAGGACAGGTCACTCTTTCTCTGGAAACACCATATATTTT.

The chain recombines TRBV6-5 with TRBJ1-1, with D tentatively TRBD1 (6 bases). V shed 2 bases and J shed 4 bases, with 17 bases lying between them. The CDR3 consists of 16 residues. Germline-derived CDR1 and CDR2 are MNHEY and SVGAGI. The CDR3 nucleotides read TGTGCCAGCAGTTACCAAACAGGGTACCCTGGCACTGAAGCTTTCTTT. Protein sequence: CASSYQTGYPGTEAFF.

The chain combines TRBV30 with TRBJ2-7; maybe TRBD1 (6 bases). Germline CDR1 GTSNPN, CDR2 SVGIG (reference sequence). V lost 8 bases and J 2 bases, leaving 16 bases between the germline ends. CDR3 length equals 13 residues. CDR3: CASQQGLTYEQYF. Here the CDR3 DNA reads TGTGCCAGCCAACAGGGTTTGACCTACGAGCAGTACTTC.

The chain links TRBV10-2 to TRBJ2-5, with D possibly being TRBD2 (6 bases). V was shortened by 1 base and J by 1 base, with 16 bases between the two germline ends. Germline CDR1 is WSHSY and CDR2 is SAAADI. The CDR3 loop spans 17 amino acids. CDR3 in DNA: TGCGCCAGCAGTGAGTATAGGAGGGGACCATCCCAAGAGACCCAGTACTTC. It is translated as CASSEYRRGPSQETQYF.

The V gene is TRBV9, the J gene TRBJ2-3; D might be TRBD2 (6 bases). V lost 0 bases, J lost 3 bases, and 14 bases lay in between. CDR3 length equals 16 residues. Germline lookup yields CDR1 SGDLS and CDR2 YYNGEE. The CDR3 reads CASSVAGGGWTDTQYF. DNA for the CDR3: TGTGCCAGCAGCGTAGCCGGGGGTGGTTGGACAGATACGCAGTATTTT. The variable domain in full, completed from reference TRBV9 and TRBJ2-3, reads DSGVTQTPKHLITATGQRVTLRCSPRSGDLSVYWYQQSLDQGLQFLIQYYNGEERAKGNILERFSAQQFPDLHSELNLSSLELGDSALYFCASSVAGGGWTDTQYFGPGTRLTVL.

The chain carries TRBV6-1 and TRBJ2-5; TRBD1 matches at 9 bases. This CDR3 region has 15 residues. Germline CDR1 and CDR2: MNHNS and SASEGT. Losses at the gene ends were 3 bases for V and 5 bases for J; bases not matched to a gene: 7. CDR3 DNA sequence: TGTGCCAGCAGTGACCCGGGACAGGGTCGGGAGACCCAGTACTTC. It yields the protein CASSDPGQGRETQYF.